The T cell receptor beta chain under discussion was sequenced for a study of blood T cell repertoires in COVID-19. Study at large: The United States, Italy and Spain supplied acute and convalescent COVID-19 samples. PBMCs, B-cell-depleted T cells, or T cells provided the cDNA or gDNA that made up the material.

In the study's own analysis: Nucleated cell counts were estimated from reference gene primer amplification. Sequencing was performed with immunoSEQ multiplex PCR; in TCRdb, only in-frame clones are kept and a portion is missing. That table is the source of V, J and clone size, and D and trimming were worked out from the DNA. The sample gives about 89,000 clones, over 65% of which show up once; around 50% is in the top ten. CDR3 size: 17 residues. Germline-derived CDR1 and CDR2 are SGHAT and FQNNGV. With V trimmed by 5 bases and J by 6 bases, 14 bases remained unmatched. Specimen: peripheral blood. The TCR comes from a human donor in a cohort sampled during active COVID-19. The chain combines TRBV11-2 with TRBJ1-5, with TRBD1 identical over 9 bases. The CDR3 DNA sequence: TGTGCCAGCAGCCTGGGACAGGGTAACTTCTTTGGTCAGCCCCAGCATTTT. Translating gives CASSLGQGNFFGQPQHF. Looking up the rest from reference TRBV11-2 and TRBJ1-5 gives the full variable domain: EAGVAQSPRYKIIEKRQSVAFWCNPISGHATLYWYQQILGQGPKLLIQFQNNGVVDDSQLPKDRFSAERLKGVDSTLKIQPAKLEDSAVYLCASSLGQGNFFGQPQHFGDGTRLSIL.